This is a list of T cell receptor beta chains from one sample in a study of cytomegalovirus exposure and HLA in healthy donors. TCRdb keeps only in-frame clones here, not all; method: immunoSEQ multiplex PCR. The sample has just over 200,000 clones. Input material: PBMCs. The receptors here all came from a girl aged 2-10 years in good health and CMV-seropositive. Each CDR3 is given with its conserved first and last residue. D genes are given only for firm matches.

d_gene: TRBD2; v_gene: TRBV2; j_gene: TRBJ2-1; CDR3nt: TGTGCCAGCAGTGAACTAGCGGGAGTCCCCAATGAGCAGTTCTTC; CDR3aa: CASSELAGVPNEQFF
d_gene: -; v_gene: TRBV29-1; j_gene: TRBJ1-3; CDR3nt: TGCAGCGTTGTCACAGTTGGAAACACCATATATTTT; CDR3aa: CSVVTVGNTIYF
d_gene: -; v_gene: TRBV28; j_gene: TRBJ1-1; CDR3nt: TGTGCCAGCAGTCCGGTCCCGAACACTGAAGCTTTCTTT; CDR3aa: CASSPVPNTEAFF
d_gene: -; v_gene: TRBV19; j_gene: TRBJ2-7; CDR3nt: TGTGCCAGTAGTTTTGGGACACACTACGAGCAGTACTTC; CDR3aa: CASSFGTHYEQYF
d_gene: -; v_gene: TRBV7-7; j_gene: TRBJ2-1; CDR3nt: TGTGCCAGCAGCTTAGCCCCTCACTGGTCAAGCTCCTACAATGAGCAGTTCTTC; CDR3aa: CASSLAPHWSSSYNEQFF
d_gene: -; v_gene: TRBV6-1; j_gene: TRBJ1-1; CDR3nt: TGTGCCATCCGGGAACACCTGAACACTGAAGCTTTCTTT; CDR3aa: CAIREHLNTEAFF
d_gene: TRBD1; v_gene: TRBV6-5; j_gene: TRBJ2-7; CDR3nt: TGTGCCAGCAGGTCCGGGACAGGGGGACCCTACGAGCAGTACTTC; CDR3aa: CASRSGTGGPYEQYF
d_gene: -; v_gene: TRBV7-9; j_gene: TRBJ2-3; CDR3nt: TGTGCTAACCAGGGAAGAGGGGGAGATACGCAGTATTTT; CDR3aa: CANQGRGGDTQYF
d_gene: -; v_gene: TRBV7-6; j_gene: TRBJ1-3; CDR3nt: TGTGCCAGCGGGGCCATGCCGTTTAGTGGAAACACCATATATTTT; CDR3aa: CASGAMPFSGNTIYF
d_gene: TRBD2; v_gene: TRBV5-1; j_gene: TRBJ2-3; CDR3nt: TGCGCCAGCAGGCCCGGGACTAGCGGCACAGATACGCAGTATTTT; CDR3aa: CASRPGTSGTDTQYF
d_gene: -; v_gene: TRBV28; j_gene: TRBJ1-2; CDR3nt: TGTGCCAGCATTACAGGGACATATGGCTACACCTTC; CDR3aa: CASITGTYGYTF
d_gene: -; v_gene: TRBV5-1; j_gene: TRBJ2-7; CDR3nt: TGCGCCAGCAGCTTGAAAGGAGGGTACGAGCAGTACTTC; CDR3aa: CASSLKGGYEQYF
d_gene: -; v_gene: TRBV30; j_gene: TRBJ1-1; CDR3nt: TGTGCCTGGAGCGCCCCCGGGAAGGGTAGGTCGTGGCGCCCGAACACTGAAGCTTTCTTT; CDR3aa: CAWSAPGKGRSWRPNTEAFF
d_gene: -; v_gene: TRBV11-2; j_gene: TRBJ1-2; CDR3nt: TGTGCCAGCAGCTTAGGGGGCTTCTATGGCTACACCTTC; CDR3aa: CASSLGGFYGYTF
d_gene: -; v_gene: TRBV5-6; j_gene: TRBJ2-1; CDR3nt: TGTGCCAGCAGCTTGAGAGTGAGCGGTCCGGGGGTAAGCTACAATGAGCAGTTCTTC; CDR3aa: CASSLRVSGPGVSYNEQFF
d_gene: -; v_gene: TRBV27; j_gene: TRBJ2-1; CDR3nt: TGTGCCAGCAGTTTACGGGGGGCGGCCAATGAGCAGTTCTTC; CDR3aa: CASSLRGAANEQFF
d_gene: TRBD2; v_gene: TRBV15; j_gene: TRBJ2-2; CDR3nt: TGTGCCACCAGCAGACAACCGGGACTAGCCCCTGGAGTAGGTTCCGGGGAGCTGTTTTTT; CDR3aa: CATSRQPGLAPGVGSGELFF
d_gene: -; v_gene: TRBV27; j_gene: TRBJ2-7; CDR3nt: TGTGCCAGCAGTTTAGAAGGGGCGTTAGAAGAGCAGTACTTC; CDR3aa: CASSLEGALEEQYF
d_gene: TRBD1; v_gene: TRBV29-1; j_gene: TRBJ2-3; CDR3nt: TGCAGCGTGGGACAGGGGGGCGATACGCAGTATTTT; CDR3aa: CSVGQGGDTQYF
d_gene: -; v_gene: TRBV19; j_gene: TRBJ2-1; CDR3nt: TGTGCCAGTAGTATAGATAACAGGTGGGCCTACAATGAGCAGTTCTTC; CDR3aa: CASSIDNRWAYNEQFF
d_gene: TRBD1; v_gene: TRBV11-2; j_gene: TRBJ1-2; CDR3nt: TGTGCCAGCAGCTTGACAGGGGAGACATATGGCTACACCTTC; CDR3aa: CASSLTGETYGYTF
d_gene: -; v_gene: TRBV14; j_gene: TRBJ1-2; CDR3nt: TGTGCCAGCAGCCAAGGTCGGGGGGCCTATGGCTACACCTTC; CDR3aa: CASSQGRGAYGYTF
d_gene: -; v_gene: TRBV5-4; j_gene: TRBJ2-7; CDR3nt: TGTGCCAGCAGCCCAAGTAGCGACTCCTACGAGCAGTACTTC; CDR3aa: CASSPSSDSYEQYF
d_gene: TRBD1; v_gene: TRBV27; j_gene: TRBJ1-2; CDR3nt: TGTGCCAGCAGTCCACGGGGCCAGGGGGCGAGGGGCTACACCTTC; CDR3aa: CASSPRGQGARGYTF
d_gene: TRBD1; v_gene: TRBV28; j_gene: TRBJ1-4; CDR3nt: TGTGCCAGCAGTGGGGGCGACAGGGGCCAAGAAAAACTGTTTTTT; CDR3aa: CASSGGDRGQEKLFF
d_gene: -; v_gene: TRBV28; j_gene: TRBJ1-2; CDR3nt: TGTGCCAGCAGTTTAAGCGGGGGCGCGTTCGGTGGCTACACCTTC; CDR3aa: CASSLSGGAFGGYTF
d_gene: -; v_gene: TRBV10-1; j_gene: TRBJ2-2; CDR3nt: TGCGCCAGCAGTGCTAGCGACACCGGGGAGCTGTTTTTT; CDR3aa: CASSASDTGELFF
d_gene: -; v_gene: TRBV18; j_gene: TRBJ1-5; CDR3nt: TGTGCCAGCTCACCGGCAGGCCCGGCGAATCAGCCCCAGCATTTT; CDR3aa: CASSPAGPANQPQHF
d_gene: TRBD1; v_gene: TRBV19; j_gene: TRBJ1-2; CDR3nt: TGTGCCAGTAGTACAGGGGACAGGGAGAGATACACCTTC; CDR3aa: CASSTGDRERYTF
d_gene: -; v_gene: TRBV19; j_gene: TRBJ2-2; CDR3nt: TGTGCTGACGAACCAGTCCCTGAGGCTCCGGTAGGGGAGCTGTTTTTT; CDR3aa: CADEPVPEAPVGELFF
d_gene: TRBD2; v_gene: TRBV29-1; j_gene: TRBJ2-1; CDR3nt: TGCAGCGTTAGACTAGCCAATTACAATGAGCAGTTCTTC; CDR3aa: CSVRLANYNEQFF
d_gene: -; v_gene: TRBV6-1; j_gene: TRBJ2-4; CDR3nt: TGTGCCAGCAGCAACGAAGGGGGGGCCCGAAACATTCAGTACTTC; CDR3aa: CASSNEGGARNIQYF
d_gene: -; v_gene: TRBV19; j_gene: TRBJ1-5; CDR3nt: TGTGCCAGTAGTTGGGACTATAGCAATCAGCCCCAGCATTTT; CDR3aa: CASSWDYSNQPQHF
d_gene: TRBD2; v_gene: TRBV5-5; j_gene: TRBJ2-1; CDR3nt: TGTGCCAGCAGCTTACGGGGAACGACTAGCGGGAGATACAATGAGCAGTTCTTC; CDR3aa: CASSLRGTTSGRYNEQFF
d_gene: -; v_gene: TRBV15; j_gene: TRBJ1-1; CDR3nt: TGTGCCACCGCGCTGAACACTGAAGCTTTCTTT; CDR3aa: CATALNTEAFF
d_gene: TRBD2; v_gene: TRBV27; j_gene: TRBJ2-2; CDR3nt: TGTGCCAGCAGTTTATATTCCGCTAGCGGGAGGCGAAACACCGGGGAGCTGTTTTTT; CDR3aa: CASSLYSASGRRNTGELFF
d_gene: -; v_gene: TRBV7-2; j_gene: TRBJ1-1; CDR3nt: TGTGCCAGCAGCATCTTAATAACTGAAGCTTTCTTT; CDR3aa: CASSILITEAFF
d_gene: -; v_gene: TRBV10-3; j_gene: TRBJ1-2; CDR3nt: TGTGCCATCAGTGAACAGTTGGATGGCTACACCTTC; CDR3aa: CAISEQLDGYTF
d_gene: -; v_gene: TRBV28; j_gene: TRBJ2-7; CDR3nt: TGTGCCAGCAGGGCGGGACAGATACTCTCCTACGAGCAGTACTTC; CDR3aa: CASRAGQILSYEQYF
d_gene: -; v_gene: TRBV14; j_gene: TRBJ2-4; CDR3nt: TGTGCCAGCAGCCAAGTCCCGTTTGGCGGGAACATTCAGTACTTC; CDR3aa: CASSQVPFGGNIQYF
d_gene: -; v_gene: TRBV6-5; j_gene: TRBJ2-7; CDR3nt: TGTGCCAGCGGCCGGGACTGGGCCTACGAGCAGTACTTC; CDR3aa: CASGRDWAYEQYF
d_gene: TRBD1; v_gene: TRBV7-8; j_gene: TRBJ1-4; CDR3nt: TGTGCCAGCAGCGGAACAGGGGGGGCTGAAAAACTGTTTTTT; CDR3aa: CASSGTGGAEKLFF
d_gene: -; v_gene: TRBV15; j_gene: TRBJ1-4; CDR3nt: TGTGCCACCAGCAGAGATCCTCGTCTAGGAACTAATGAAAAACTGTTTTTT; CDR3aa: CATSRDPRLGTNEKLFF
d_gene: -; v_gene: TRBV6-5; j_gene: TRBJ1-1; CDR3nt: TGTGCCAGCAGTGCCTCCAGACTCATGAACACTGAAGCTTTCTTT; CDR3aa: CASSASRLMNTEAFF
d_gene: TRBD1; v_gene: TRBV30; j_gene: TRBJ2-5; CDR3nt: TGTGCCTGGACTAAAATCGGACAGGGCCCAGGGACCCAGTACTTC; CDR3aa: CAWTKIGQGPGTQYF
d_gene: -; v_gene: TRBV27; j_gene: TRBJ1-1; CDR3nt: TGTGCCAGCAGTCCGCGGGGCGACCCCTTACCGAACACTGAAGCTTTCTTT; CDR3aa: CASSPRGDPLPNTEAFF
d_gene: TRBD1; v_gene: TRBV2; j_gene: TRBJ1-2; CDR3nt: TGTGCCAGCAGTGAAGCTGGGACAGGGAGGGGGTACACCTTC; CDR3aa: CASSEAGTGRGYTF
d_gene: -; v_gene: TRBV18; j_gene: TRBJ2-2; CDR3nt: TGTGCCAGCTCACCATCAATCCAGGGGTATGGCGGGGAGCTGTTTTTT; CDR3aa: CASSPSIQGYGGELFF
d_gene: TRBD2; v_gene: TRBV14; j_gene: TRBJ2-2; CDR3nt: TGTGCCAGCAGCCAAGGTGGACTAGCGGGGACCGGGGAGCTGTTTTTT; CDR3aa: CASSQGGLAGTGELFF
d_gene: TRBD2; v_gene: TRBV5-1; j_gene: TRBJ2-5; CDR3nt: TGCGCCAGCAGCTTGGGACTAGCGGGAGTTGCGTCGGAGACCCAGTACTTC; CDR3aa: CASSLGLAGVASETQYF